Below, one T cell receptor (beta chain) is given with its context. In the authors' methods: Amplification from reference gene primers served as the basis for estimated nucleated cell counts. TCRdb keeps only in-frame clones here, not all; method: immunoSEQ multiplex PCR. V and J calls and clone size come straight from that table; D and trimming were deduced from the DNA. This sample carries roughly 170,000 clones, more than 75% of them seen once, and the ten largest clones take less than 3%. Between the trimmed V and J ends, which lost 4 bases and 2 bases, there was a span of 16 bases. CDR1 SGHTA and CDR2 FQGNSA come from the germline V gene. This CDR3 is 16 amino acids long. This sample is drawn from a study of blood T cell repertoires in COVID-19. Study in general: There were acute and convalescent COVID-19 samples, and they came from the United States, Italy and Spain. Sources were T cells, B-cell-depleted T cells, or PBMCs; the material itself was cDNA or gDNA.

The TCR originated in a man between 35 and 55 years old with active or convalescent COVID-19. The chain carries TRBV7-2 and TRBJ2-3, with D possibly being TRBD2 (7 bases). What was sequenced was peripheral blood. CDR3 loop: CASSSWRGGATDTQYF. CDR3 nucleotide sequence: TGTGCCAGCAGCTCATGGAGAGGGGGGGCCACAGATACGCAGTATTTT.